The 26 T cell receptor beta chains reported below all come from one sample, sequenced in a study of shared clonotypes between healthy human individuals. TCRdb keeps only in-frame clones here, not all; method: immunoSEQ multiplex PCR. The repertoire includes about 680,000 clones, less than 80% of them detected once, and around 1.8% sits in the top ten. The sequenced sample was memory CD4+ T cells sorted from blood. Subset of the sample: CD45RA-negative fraction. The receptors here all came from a woman aged 25 to 39 in good health.

The chain joins TRBV5-6 to TRBJ2-2; no clear D. The germline V gene encodes CDR1 SGHDT and CDR2 YYEEEE. Trimming shortened V by 2 bases and J by 7 bases, and 9 bases separated the two germline ends. This CDR3 spans 13 amino acids. The CDR3 loop reads CASSLSPSGELFF. For the CDR3, the DNA is TGTGCCAGCAGCTTATCCCCGAGCGGGGAGCTGTTTTTT.

The chain links TRBV5-1 to TRBJ1-1; D possibly corresponds to TRBD1 (5 bases). V lost 0 bases, J lost 0 bases, and 9 bases lay in between. The CDR3 runs 15 residues. Germline-derived CDR1 and CDR2 are SGHRS and YFSETQ. The CDR3 loop reads CASSLGGPMNTEAFF. The CDR3 DNA is TGCGCCAGCAGCTTGGGGGGACCGATGAACACTGAAGCTTTCTTT.

The chain employs TRBV29-1 and TRBJ1-4; 8 bases line up with TRBD1. In germline, CDR1 is SQVTM, CDR2 ANQGSEA. Losses at the gene ends were 7 bases for V and 5 bases for J; bases not matched to a gene: 9. This CDR3 has 14 residues. The CDR3 DNA reads TGCAGCGCCGAAGACAGGGGTGGAAATGAAAAACTGTTTTTT. Amino acid sequence: CSAEDRGGNEKLFF. Looking up the rest from reference TRBV29-1 and TRBJ1-4 gives the full variable domain: SAVISQKPSRDICQRGTSLTIQCQVDSQVTMMFWYRQQPGQSLTLIATANQGSEATYESGFVIDKFPISRPNLTFSTLTVSNMSPEDSSIYLCSAEDRGGNEKLFFGSGTQLSVL.

This sequence joins TRBV25-1 and TRBJ2-1; TRBD2 matches 10 bases. V dropped 4 bases and J dropped 3; count of bases not matched to a gene: 3. The CDR3 covers 15 residues. Germline V gene sequence: CDR1 MGHDK, CDR2 SYGVNS. CDR3: CASSAGTSDYNEQFF. CDR3 nucleotide sequence: TGTGCCAGCAGTGCAGGGACTAGCGACTACAATGAGCAGTTCTTC.

The J gene is TRBJ2-1, the V gene TRBV7-9; 7 nucleotides match TRBD2. The germline gives CDR1 SEHNR, CDR2 FQNEAQ (reference sequence). CDR3 size: 14 residues. V lost 10 bases and J lost 5; bases outside the gene matches: 11. This CDR3 is CATSGGPGDNEQFF. CDR3 DNA sequence: TGTGCCACCTCGGGAGGTCCGGGGGACAATGAGCAGTTCTTC.

The chain joins TRBV4-1 to TRBJ2-1, with D tentatively TRBD2 (6 bases). Trimming took off 4 bases at V and 3 bases at J, with 16 bases between the two ends. The CDR3 is 16 amino acids. Germline V gene lookup returns CDR1 MGHRA and CDR2 YSYEKL. The CDR3 DNA reads as TGCGCCAGCAGCCCAGCCAATAGCGGAGTCTACAATGAGCAGTTCTTC. Amino acid sequence: CASSPANSGVYNEQFF.

The gene calls are TRBV10-2 and TRBJ2-2; D perhaps matches TRBD2 (5 bases). Trimming left V 5 bases short and J 5 bases short, with 15 bases between. The V gene's germline CDR1 is WSHSY and CDR2 SAAADI. This CDR3 spans 15 amino acids. CDR3 coding DNA: TGCGCCAGCAGTCCACTAGATAGGCGGACCGGGGAGCTGTTTTTT. This codes for CASSPLDRRTGELFF.

The rearrangement links TRBV19 to TRBJ1-1; 9 nucleotides agree with TRBD1. V was pared by 5 bases and J by 6 bases, with 10 bases of the junction left unmatched. This CDR3 contains 15 residues. Germline V lookup: CDR1 LNHDA, CDR2 SQIVND (reference sequence). CDR3 sequence reads: CASSPNTGGAAEAFF. Here the CDR3 DNA reads TGTGCCAGTAGTCCTAATACAGGGGGCGCGGCTGAAGCTTTCTTT. Full variable domain (missing parts from reference TRBV19 and TRBJ1-1): DGGITQSPKYLFRKEGQNVTLSCEQNLNHDAMYWYRQDPGQGLRLIYYSQIVNDFQKGDIAEGYSVSREKKESFPLTVTSAQKNPTAFYLCASSPNTGGAAEAFFGQGTRLTVV.

This clone was seen at least ten times. The V gene is TRBV19, the J gene TRBJ1-5; TRBD1 matches 7 bases. Germline V gene data show CDR1 as LNHDA and CDR2 as SQIVND (reference sequence). The CDR3 totals 16 residues. V lost 9 bases, J lost 0 bases, and 11 bases stayed unmatched. CDR3 residues: CASKDGTAYSNQPQHF. DNA for the CDR3: TGTGCCAGCAAGGACGGGACAGCTTATAGCAATCAGCCCCAGCATTTT.

The chain uses TRBV5-6 and TRBJ1-5; TRBD1 aligns across 7 bases. Germline trimming cut 4 bases from V and 2 bases from J; bases unmatched to any gene: 6. Germline V CDR1 and CDR2: SGHDT, YYEEEE. The CDR3 is 15 residues long. The CDR3 loop is CASSKIGQGNQPQHF. CDR3 DNA sequence: TGTGCCAGCAGCAAAATCGGACAGGGCAATCAGCCCCAGCATTTT.

In this sample, this clone turned up a few times. The V gene is TRBV6-5, the J gene TRBJ2-7; D is unresolved. Trimming removed 6 bases from V and 3 bases from J, with 9 bases in between. The CDR3 totals 12 residues. Germline lookup yields CDR1 MNHEY and CDR2 SVGAGI. The CDR3 DNA reads TGTGCCAGCAGCAGCCAGAGCTACGAGCAGTACTTC. Protein sequence: CASSSQSYEQYF.

The chain uses TRBV5-1 and TRBJ1-1, with 7 bases aligning to TRBD1. CDR3 size: 15 residues. The germline CDR1 and CDR2 sequences are SGHRS and YFSETQ. V dropped 4 bases and J dropped 3; count of bases not matched to a gene: 9. The CDR3 region has the DNA TGCGCCAGCAGCGCGACAGGGAGAAGCGACACTGAAGCTTTCTTT. This translates into CASSATGRSDTEAFF.

This clone has only a few counts. V is TRBV27 and J is TRBJ2-7; 10 bases line up with TRBD1. V trimming: 2 bases; J trimming: 6 bases; junction bases outside the gene matches: 10. The CDR3 extends over 16 amino acids. Germline assignment: CDR1 MNHEY and CDR2 SMNVEV (reference sequence). CDR3 sequence: CASSLDLGQGIVEQYF. CDR3 nucleotides: TGTGCCAGCAGTTTAGATCTGGGACAGGGGATAGTCGAGCAGTACTTC.

V and J are TRBV18 and TRBJ1-5, with D uncertain. The V end was cut by 3 bases, the J end by 0 bases, with 9 bases between. The germline V gene encodes CDR1 KGHSH and CDR2 LQKENI. The CDR3 has 15 amino acids. The chain's CDR3 is CASSPHKTSNQPQHF. In nucleotides, the CDR3 is TGTGCCAGCTCACCGCATAAAACTAGCAATCAGCCCCAGCATTTT.

This clone was observed many times. This chain uses TRBV28 with TRBJ1-2; D remains ambiguous. Germline loops: CDR1 MDHEN, CDR2 SYDVKM. The CDR3 sequence is 13 residues long. Trimming stripped 5 bases from V and 8 bases from J, with 15 bases between. The CDR3: CASSRYERGGYTF. In DNA, the CDR3 is TGTGCCAGCAGTCGCTACGAGCGTGGCGGCTACACCTTC.

The gene calls are TRBV6-5 and TRBJ1-3; D is unclear. Germline V gives CDR1 MNHEY, CDR2 SVGAGI. The V and J ends lost 2 bases and 11 bases respectively, with 13 bases between them. The CDR3 covers 13 residues. For the CDR3, the DNA is TGTGCCAGCAGTTACGGCCCGGAAGAGTCCATATATTTT. This codes for CASSYGPEESIYF.

The V and J genes are TRBV10-3 and TRBJ1-2; possibly TRBD1 for D (5 bases). CDR1 ENHRY and CDR2 SYGVKD come from the germline V gene. Deletions cut 6 bases from V and 7 bases from J, with 15 bases between. The CDR3 sequence is 13 residues long. Here the CDR3 reads CAIREGPGPGYTF. In nucleotides, the CDR3 is TGTGCCATCAGAGAGGGTCCGGGGCCTGGCTACACCTTC.

Only a few counts were recorded for this clone. CDR3 in DNA: TGTGCCAGTAGGCCGGACAGAATCACCGGGGAGCTGTTTTTT. It yields the protein CASRPDRITGELFF. V gene TRBV19 combines with J gene TRBJ2-2; D is possibly TRBD1 (6 bases). CDR1 is LNHDA, CDR2 SQIVND, per germline (reference sequence). This CDR3 spans 14 amino acids. V was pared by 6 bases and J by 4 bases, with 12 bases between.

This clone has a handful of counts. The genes are TRBV28 and TRBJ2-1; TRBD2 matches at 10 bases. Germline V gene lookup returns CDR1 MDHEN and CDR2 SYDVKM. V was clipped by 8 bases and J by 1 base; unmatched bases: 2. CDR3 length: 14 residues. The DNA for the CDR3 is TGTGCCAGCCAGCGGGAGGGGTCCTACAATGAGCAGTTCTTC. Translation: CASQREGSYNEQFF.

V gene TRBV9 combines with J gene TRBJ2-2; weak D call: TRBD1 (8 bases). The CDR3 sequence is 15 residues long. Germline lookup yields CDR1 SGDLS and CDR2 YYNGEE. Trimming pared 6 bases from V and 1 base from J, leaving 13 bases between. The CDR3 sequence: CASTGGTGNTGELFF. CDR3 bases: TGTGCCAGCACCGGGGGGACAGGGAACACCGGGGAGCTGTTTTTT.

This chain connects TRBV7-9 to TRBJ2-1; D is uncertain. Looked up from germline, CDR1 is SEHNR and CDR2 is FQNEAQ (reference sequence). The CDR3 consists of 15 residues. V lost 1 base to trimming and J lost 8 bases, with 15 bases between them. CDR3 bases: TGTGCCAGCAGCTTAGTCCGCTACCCTAAGGATGAGCAGTTCTTC. Translating gives CASSLVRYPKDEQFF.

In its sample, this clone was seen many times. This chain links TRBV5-4 with TRBJ1-4; D not certain. Trimming removed 5 bases at V and 8 bases at J, with 16 bases between. The CDR3 is 14 residues long. Per the germline V gene, CDR1 is SGHNT and CDR2 is YYREEE (reference sequence). The CDR3: CASSRGEGREKLFF. In DNA form, the CDR3 reads TGTGCCAGCAGTCGCGGGGAGGGTCGGGAAAAACTGTTTTTT.

In DNA, the CDR3 is TGTGCCAGCAGTGAACAGGGAGGAGGTGAGCAGTTCTTC. This translates into CASSEQGGGEQFF. V and J are TRBV6-1 and TRBJ2-1; D possibly corresponds to TRBD2 (6 bases). V was clipped by 2 bases and J by 9 bases, with 11 bases between them. The CDR3 has 13 residues. Germline values: CDR1 MNHNS, CDR2 SASEGT.

V and J are TRBV7-2 and TRBJ2-7; possibly TRBD2 for D (6 bases). The CDR3 is 15 amino acids. CDR1 SGHTA and CDR2 FQGNSA come from the germline V gene. Between the trimmed V and J ends, which lost 2 bases and 0 bases, there was a span of 11 bases. The CDR3 nucleotides are TGTGCCAGCAGCTTAAGGGCGGGAAGCTCCTACGAGCAGTACTTC. It is translated as CASSLRAGSSYEQYF.

This clone was counted a few times. The V and J genes are TRBV29-1 and TRBJ2-3; 8 bases line up with TRBD2. CDR1 and CDR2 (germline): SQVTM, ANQGSEA. The CDR3 runs 15 residues. J lost 0 bases, V lost 4 bases, and 6 bases had no gene match. The CDR3 DNA sequence: TGCAGCGTTGTGGCTAGCGGGTTGAGCACAGATACGCAGTATTTT. This codes for CSVVASGLSTDTQYF.

The V and J genes are TRBV10-3 and TRBJ2-7, with 12 nucleotides matching TRBD2. Trimming removed 5 bases from V and 7 bases from J; junction bases left unmatched: 6. Germline loops: CDR1 ENHRY, CDR2 SYGVKD. The CDR3 consists of 14 residues. The CDR3 DNA reads as TGTGCCATCAGTCCACTAGCGGGAGGAAGGGAGCAGTACTTC. This codes for CAISPLAGGREQYF.